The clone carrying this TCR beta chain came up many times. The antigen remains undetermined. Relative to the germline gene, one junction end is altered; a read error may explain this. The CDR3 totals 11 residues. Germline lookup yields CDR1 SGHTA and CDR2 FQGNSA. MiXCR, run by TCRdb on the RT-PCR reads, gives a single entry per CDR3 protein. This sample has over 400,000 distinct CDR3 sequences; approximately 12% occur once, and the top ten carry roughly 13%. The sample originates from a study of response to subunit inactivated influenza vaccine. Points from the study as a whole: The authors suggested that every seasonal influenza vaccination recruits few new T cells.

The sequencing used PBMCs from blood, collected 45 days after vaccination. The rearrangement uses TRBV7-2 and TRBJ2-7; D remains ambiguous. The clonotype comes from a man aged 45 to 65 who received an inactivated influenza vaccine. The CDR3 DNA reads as TGTGCCAGCAGCTTAGTAGGATGGCTACACTTC. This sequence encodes CASSLVGWLHF.